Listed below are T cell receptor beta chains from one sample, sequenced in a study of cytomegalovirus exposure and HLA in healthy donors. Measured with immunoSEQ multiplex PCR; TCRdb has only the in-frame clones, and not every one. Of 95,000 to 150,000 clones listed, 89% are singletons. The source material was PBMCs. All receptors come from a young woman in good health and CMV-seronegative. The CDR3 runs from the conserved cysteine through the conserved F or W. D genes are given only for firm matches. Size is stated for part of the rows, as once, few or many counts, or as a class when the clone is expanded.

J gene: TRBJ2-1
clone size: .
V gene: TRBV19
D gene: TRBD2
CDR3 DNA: TGTGCCAGTAGTATAGATCCCATGGCTAGCGGGATAAATGAGCAGTTCTTC
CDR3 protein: CASSIDPMASGINEQFF

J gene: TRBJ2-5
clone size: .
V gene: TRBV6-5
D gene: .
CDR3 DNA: TGTGCCAGCAGTTTGGGCACCCAAGAGACCCAGTACTTC
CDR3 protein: CASSLGTQETQYF

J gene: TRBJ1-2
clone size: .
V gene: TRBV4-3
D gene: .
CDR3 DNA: TGCGCCAGCAGCATAAGTCCTAGACAGGCCAACTATGGCTACACCTTC
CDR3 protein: CASSISPRQANYGYTF

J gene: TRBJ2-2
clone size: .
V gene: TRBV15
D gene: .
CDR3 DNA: TGTGCCACCAGCAGAGATCGGCAACTAGCGAACACCGGGGAGCTGTTTTTT
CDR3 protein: CATSRDRQLANTGELFF

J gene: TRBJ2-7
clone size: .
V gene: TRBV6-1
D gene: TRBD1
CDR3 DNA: TGTGCCAGCAGTGACGGACAGGTTCAGTACTTC
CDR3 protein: CASSDGQVQYF

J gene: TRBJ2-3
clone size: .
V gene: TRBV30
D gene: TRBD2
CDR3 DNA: TGTGCCTGGAGTGTACTAGCGGCCCGCACAGATACGCAGTATTTT
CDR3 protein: CAWSVLAARTDTQYF

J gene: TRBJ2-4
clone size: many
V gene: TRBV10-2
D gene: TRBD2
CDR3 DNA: TGCGCCACCTGTTCCGGGACTAGCGGGAACATTCAGTACTTC
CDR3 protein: CATCSGTSGNIQYF

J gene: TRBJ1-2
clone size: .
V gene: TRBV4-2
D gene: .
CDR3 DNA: TGTGCCAGCAGCCAAGATTCGCGCCAATGGGAGGATGGCTACACCTTC
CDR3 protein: CASSQDSRQWEDGYTF

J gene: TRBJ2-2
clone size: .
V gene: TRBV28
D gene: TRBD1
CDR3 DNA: TGTGCCAGCAGTAGAGGGGGCCCCGGGGAGCTGTTTTTT
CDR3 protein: CASSRGGPGELFF

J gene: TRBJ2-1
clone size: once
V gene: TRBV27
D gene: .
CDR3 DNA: TGTGCCAGCAGTCCCGGGACACGGTCCTACAATGAGCAGTTCTTC
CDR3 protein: CASSPGTRSYNEQFF

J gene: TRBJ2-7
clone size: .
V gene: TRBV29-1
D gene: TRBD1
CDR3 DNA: TGCAGCGTGTCCGGGACAGGCCGTAACGAGCAGTACTTC
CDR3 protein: CSVSGTGRNEQYF

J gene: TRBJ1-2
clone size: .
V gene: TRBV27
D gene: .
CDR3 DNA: TGTGCCAGCAGTTTGAGATGGGACGGAGGGTACACCTTC
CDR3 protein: CASSLRWDGGYTF

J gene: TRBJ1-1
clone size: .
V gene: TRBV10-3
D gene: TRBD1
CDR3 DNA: TGTGCCATCAGAGGGACAGAAAACACTGAAGCTTTCTTT
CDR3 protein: CAIRGTENTEAFF

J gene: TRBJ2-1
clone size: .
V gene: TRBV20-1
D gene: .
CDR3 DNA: TGCAGTGCTAGAGATCAGGATGAGCAGTTCTTC
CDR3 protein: CSARDQDEQFF

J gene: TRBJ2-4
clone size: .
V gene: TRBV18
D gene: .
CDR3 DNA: TGTGCCAGCTCACCAGGGCCGGGGAACATTCAGTACTTC
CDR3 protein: CASSPGPGNIQYF

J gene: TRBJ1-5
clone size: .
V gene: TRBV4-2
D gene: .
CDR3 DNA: TGTGCCAGCAGCCAAGAGTGGGGTCTAGCAACTCAGCCCCAGCATTTT
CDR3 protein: CASSQEWGLATQPQHF

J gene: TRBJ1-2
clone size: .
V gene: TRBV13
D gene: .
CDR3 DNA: TGTGCCAGCAGCTTTAATTTAGCGGTTTTCTATGGCTACACCTTC
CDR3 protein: CASSFNLAVFYGYTF

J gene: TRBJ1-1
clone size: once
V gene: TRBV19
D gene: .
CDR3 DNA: TGTGCCAGTAGTATCCAGGACGGGAGTGAAGCTTTCTTT
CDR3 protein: CASSIQDGSEAFF

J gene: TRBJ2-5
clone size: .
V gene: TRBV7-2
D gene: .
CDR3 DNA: TGTGCCAGCAGCGGGGCGGGGGAGACCCAGTACTTC
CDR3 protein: CASSGAGETQYF

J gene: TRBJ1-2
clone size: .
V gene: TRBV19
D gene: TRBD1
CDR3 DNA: TGTGCCAGTAGCCCAGGGGGCTACGGCTACACCTTC
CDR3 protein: CASSPGGYGYTF